Listed below are T cell receptor beta chains from one sample, sequenced in a study of blood T cell repertoires in COVID-19. Clones were read by immunoSEQ multiplex PCR, and TCRdb kept only the in-frame ones, dropping some. This sample yields more than 150,000 clones, of which more than 75% are seen a single time; 15% to 20% belongs to the top ten. Sequencing was done on a sample of PBMCs or T cells enriched from blood (not recorded which). The source is a woman between 50 and 59 years old who had recovered from COVID-19. Both conserved end residues are part of each CDR3. D genes are given only for firm matches. Not all rows give a size; the values are once, few, many and, for expanded clones, a class.

V gene	clone size	D gene	J gene	CDR3 DNA	CDR3 protein
TRBV7-9	once	.	TRBJ2-3	TGTGCCAGCAGCGGGGGGAGGCGGAGCACAGATACGCAGTATTTT	CASSGGRRSTDTQYF
TRBV18	.	TRBD1	TRBJ1-5	TGTGCCAGCTCACCCGGACAGGATCATCAGCCCCAGCATTTT	CASSPGQDHQPQHF
TRBV4-1	many	TRBD1	TRBJ2-2	TGCGCCAGCAGCCAACGACAGGGCTACTCGAACACCGGGGAGCTGTTTTTT	CASSQRQGYSNTGELFF
TRBV30	.	.	TRBJ2-5	TGTGCCTGGAGCGACCGAGGGGGAGAGACCCAGTACTTC	CAWSDRGGETQYF
TRBV6-5	.	.	TRBJ1-2	TGTGCCACGGGTAATATAGCTAACTATGGCTACACCTTC	CATGNIANYGYTF
TRBV15	few	.	TRBJ1-1	TGTGCCACCAGCAGGCCTTTCGGGGAAACTGAAGCTTTCTTT	CATSRPFGETEAFF
TRBV7-9	.	TRBD2	TRBJ2-1	TGTGCCAGCAGCCCCTCCACTAGCGGGAGGGGGGCGAGGTATGAGCAGTTCTTC	CASSPSTSGRGARYEQFF
TRBV11-2	.	TRBD2	TRBJ2-7	TGTGCCAGCAGCTTAGCCCACCGGGGGGGAGAGCAGTACTTC	CASSLAHRGGEQYF
TRBV30	.	TRBD2	TRBJ2-3	TGTGCCTGGACCAATCTAGCGGGTTACACAGATACGCAGTATTTT	CAWTNLAGYTDTQYF
TRBV19	.	.	TRBJ1-4	TGTGCCAGTAGTGCCACAGCGCGGGGGGGCGCTGAAAAACTGTTTTTT	CASSATARGGAEKLFF
TRBV4-3	.	TRBD1	TRBJ1-3	TGCGCCAGCAGCCAAGGGACAGGCTATTTCTCTGGAAACACCATATATTTT	CASSQGTGYFSGNTIYF
TRBV28	.	.	TRBJ1-2	TGTGCCAGCAGTTTAGAGGGCTATGGCTACACCTTC	CASSLEGYGYTF
TRBV27	few	TRBD1	TRBJ1-4	TGTGCCAGCAGTTTAGGGACAGGGCGTGAAAAACTGTTTTTT	CASSLGTGREKLFF
TRBV27	.	.	TRBJ1-4	TGTGCCAGCCGAGGTCATACGACGGAAAAACTGTTTTTT	CASRGHTTEKLFF
TRBV6-5	.	.	TRBJ2-7	TGTGCCAGCAGTTACTCGACTGGACAACCCTTCTACGAGCAGTACTTC	CASSYSTGQPFYEQYF
TRBV20-1	.	.	TRBJ2-7	TGCAGTGCTAGATCAGGACATGTTCAGTACTTC	CSARSGHVQYF
TRBV3-1/TRBV3-2	.	TRBD2	TRBJ2-1	TGTGCCAGCAGCCCCGAATTACTAGCGGCCCGAGATGAGCAGTTCTTC	CASSPELLAARDEQFF
TRBV7-9	.	.	TRBJ1-1	TGTGCCAGCAGGGGGGCGCGGGTCTGGTCGAACACTGAAGCTTTCTTT	CASRGARVWSNTEAFF
TRBV2	.	TRBD1	TRBJ2-3	TGTGCCGGCGAGGGGGCTGGCACAGATACGCAGTATTTT	CAGEGAGTDTQYF
TRBV3-1/TRBV3-2	.	.	TRBJ1-5	TGTGCCAGCAGCCCGCCGGGCAATCAGCCCCAGCATTTT	CASSPPGNQPQHF
TRBV3-1/TRBV3-2	.	.	TRBJ1-4	TGTGCCAGCAGCCAAGATCGGGAAGAAAAACTGTTTTTT	CASSQDREEKLFF
TRBV30	.	.	TRBJ2-4	TGTGCCTGGGCTACCACAGGTCTGAACATTCAGTACTTC	CAWATTGLNIQYF
TRBV29-1	few	.	TRBJ2-2	TGCAGCGTGGGAGCCGGGGCCGGGGAGCTGTTTTTT	CSVGAGAGELFF
TRBV19	.	TRBD1	TRBJ1-2	TGTGCCAGTACTATCTGGACAGGGGGAACCTATGGCTACACCTTC	CASTIWTGGTYGYTF
TRBV7-8	few	.	TRBJ1-5	TGTGCCAGCAGCCTTGGACAGTATAGCAATCAGCCCCAGCATTTT	CASSLGQYSNQPQHF
TRBV6-6	.	.	TRBJ1-2	TGTGCCAGCAGCCCGGGGGATTATGGCTACACCTTC	CASSPGDYGYTF
TRBV28	.	TRBD1	TRBJ2-7	TGTGCCAGCAGTATCTCGGGACAGGGGTTGTACGAGCAGTACTTC	CASSISGQGLYEQYF
TRBV28	.	.	TRBJ2-7	TGTGCCAGCATCCCCTATGGACACCACTACGAGCAGTACTTC	CASIPYGHHYEQYF